These 14 T cell receptor beta chains share one sample of origin, sequenced in a study of blood T cell repertoires in COVID-19. Data came from immunoSEQ multiplex PCR; TCRdb stores just in-frame clones and leaves some out. The data show 90,000 to 150,000 clones, with around 89% seen just once and approximately 20% held by the top ten. Sequenced material: peripheral blood. All receptors derive from a human donor with acute or convalescent COVID-19. The donor label of this sample is uncertain.

The chain is built from TRBV6-2 or TRBV6-3 and TRBJ2-5; 12 positions match TRBD1. CDR1 is MNHEY and CDR2 is SVGEGT in the germline V gene. Germline trimming cut 5 bases from V and 5 bases from J; bases unmatched to any gene: 9. This CDR3 is built from 16 residues. CDR3 protein: CASSTRDRGHWETQYF. In DNA, the CDR3 is TGTGCCAGCAGTACCCGGGACAGGGGGCATTGGGAGACCCAGTACTTC.

The gene calls are TRBV5-8 and TRBJ2-7; D is perhaps TRBD1 (6 bases). This CDR3 region has 13 residues. V shed 4 bases and J shed 5 bases, with 13 bases lying between them. Germline V gives CDR1 SGHTS, CDR2 YDEGEE. The CDR3 DNA follows: TGTGCCAGCAGCCGTACAGGGTACGACGAGCAGTACTTC. Residues: CASSRTGYDEQYF.

This clone was observed a few times. The chain joins TRBV5-1 to TRBJ1-3, with 7 bases matching TRBD1. This CDR3 comprises 14 residues. Germline lookup yields CDR1 SGHRS and CDR2 YFSETQ. The J segment lost 2 bases and the V segment lost 5 bases, leaving 4 bases of the junction unmatched. The DNA for the CDR3 is TGCGCCAGCAGAGACAGGGCGGCTGGAAACACCATATATTTT. Protein product: CASRDRAAGNTIYF.

The chain uses TRBV28 and TRBJ1-6; 7 nucleotides match TRBD1. In germline, CDR1 is MDHEN, CDR2 SYDVKM. CDR3 size: 15 residues. The CDR3 DNA sequence: TGTGCGGGCTCCAGGGGGGTCAACTATAATTCACCCCTCCACTTT. This sequence encodes CAGSRGVNYNSPLHF.

This clone has only one observation. The rearrangement joins TRBV5-4 to TRBJ2-1; 8 bases are a match to TRBD2. V was pared by 4 bases and J by 1 base, with 1 base of the junction left unmatched. The germline CDR1 and CDR2 sequences are SGHNT and YYREEE (reference sequence). The CDR3 extends over 14 amino acids. The CDR3 DNA reads as TGTGCCAGCAGCCGGGAGGGGTCCTACAATGAGCAGTTCTTC. It translates to CASSREGSYNEQFF.

The genes are TRBV18 and TRBJ1-5; D remains unclear. V lost 3 bases to trimming and J lost 5 bases, with 8 bases between them. CDR1 and CDR2 (germline): KGHSH, LQKENI. The CDR3 loop spans 13 amino acids. The CDR3 DNA sequence: TGTGCCAGCTCACCGGGGAGCGATCAGCCCCAGCATTTT. Translating it yields CASSPGSDQPQHF.

CDR3 in amino acids: CSVGVDINYGYTF. In DNA form, the CDR3 reads TGCAGCGTTGGGGTGGACATTAACTATGGCTACACCTTC. V is TRBV29-1 and J is TRBJ1-2, with a weak D call TRBD1 (5 bases). The CDR3 length is 13 residues. Germline-derived CDR1 and CDR2 are SQVTM and ANQGSEA. V was shortened by 4 bases and J by 1 base, with 10 bases between the two germline ends.

V gene TRBV28 combines with J gene TRBJ1-2; 10 nucleotides agree with TRBD1. Germline V gene data show CDR1 as MDHEN and CDR2 as SYDVKM. The CDR3 is made up of 13 amino acids. The ends lost 6 bases at V and 9 bases at J; junction bases unmatched: 7. Written as DNA, the CDR3 is TGTGCCAGCAGATGGGGACAGGGGATTAGCTACACCTTC. It translates to CASRWGQGISYTF.

This rearrangement joins TRBV19 to TRBJ1-2, with D possibly matching TRBD1 (5 bases). Trimming took off 7 bases at V and 3 bases at J, with 15 bases between the two ends. The CDR3 runs 14 residues. Germline V gives CDR1 LNHDA, CDR2 SQIVND (reference sequence). CDR3: CASTHGAGDYGYTF. DNA for the CDR3: TGTGCCAGTACCCATGGGGCGGGGGACTATGGCTACACCTTC.

V is TRBV6-5 and J is TRBJ1-2, with TRBD1 identical over 7 bases. J lost 2 bases, V lost 7 bases, and 10 bases had no gene match. This CDR3 is 15 amino acids long. Germline V lookup: CDR1 MNHEY, CDR2 SVGAGI. The CDR3 coding sequence is TGTGCCAGCACCAAAACCCGGACAGGCAACTATGGCTACACCTTC. The encoded protein is CASTKTRTGNYGYTF.

This rearrangement joins TRBV29-1 to TRBJ1-5; a weak D match, TRBD1 (5 bases). CDR1 and CDR2 (germline): SQVTM, ANQGSEA. Deletions cut 2 bases from V and 6 bases from J, with 11 bases between. The CDR3 is 13 amino acids. In DNA, the CDR3 is TGCAGCGTTGAATCTGGGGGAGGTCAGCCCCAGCATTTT. It translates to CSVESGGGQPQHF. Complete variable domain (other parts from reference TRBV29-1 and TRBJ1-5): SAVISQKPSRDICQRGTSLTIQCQVDSQVTMMFWYRQQPGQSLTLIATANQGSEATYESGFVIDKFPISRPNLTFSTLTVSNMSPEDSSIYLCSVESGGGQPQHFGDGTRLSIL.

This chain connects TRBV28 to TRBJ1-2; D possibly corresponds to TRBD1 (6 bases). Germline CDR1 is MDHEN and CDR2 is SYDVKM. V lost 8 bases to trimming and J lost 2 bases, with 12 bases between them. The CDR3 length is 13 residues. CDR3 DNA: TGTGCCAGCCACCGCGACAGGAACTATGGCTACACCTTC. This encodes CASHRDRNYGYTF.

J is TRBJ1-1 and V is TRBV2; TRBD1 agrees at 8 bases. V shed 6 bases and J 4 bases; nucleotides not matched to a gene: 10. Germline CDR1 and CDR2: SNHLY and FYNNEI. This CDR3 is built from 15 residues. The chain's CDR3 is CASSVRGPTGTEAFF. The CDR3 region has the DNA TGTGCCAGCAGCGTCAGGGGGCCAACAGGCACTGAAGCTTTCTTT.

This rearrangement joins TRBV30 to TRBJ2-2, with 11 bases aligning to TRBD2. This CDR3 comprises 16 residues. V was clipped by 4 bases and J by 4 bases; unmatched bases: 8. In germline, CDR1 is GTSNPN, CDR2 SVGIG (reference sequence). CDR3 sequence reads: CAWTSGRPRSTGELFF. CDR3 nucleotide sequence: TGTGCCTGGACTAGCGGGAGGCCAAGGAGCACCGGGGAGCTGTTTTTT. Variable domain in full (rest from reference TRBV30 and TRBJ2-2): SQTIHQWPATLVQPVGSPLSLECTVEGTSNPNLYWYRQAAGRGLQLLFYSVGIGQISSEVPQNLSASRPQDRQFILSSKKLLLSDSGFYLCAWTSGRPRSTGELFFGEGSRLTVL.